The 4 T cell receptor beta chains in this list originate from one sample, sequenced in a study of blood T cell repertoires in COVID-19. The protocol was immunoSEQ multiplex PCR, while the TCRdb copy is restricted to in-frame clones and leaves out a portion. Here the sample spans over 150,000 clones, roughly 80% being singletons. Sequenced material: peripheral blood. These receptors came from a woman in her forties or fifties with acute or convalescent COVID-19.

This clone was picked up a small number of times. The rearrangement uses TRBV19 and TRBJ2-4; perhaps TRBD2 as D (6 bases). Trimming took off 2 bases at V and 6 bases at J, with 11 bases between the two ends. This CDR3 contains 14 residues. Germline loops: CDR1 LNHDA, CDR2 SQIVND (reference sequence). The CDR3 DNA is TGTGCCAGTAGTATATATGGGACTTCAAACATTCAGTACTTC. Its translation: CASSIYGTSNIQYF.

The rearrangement links TRBV19 to TRBJ2-7, with D possibly being TRBD1 (6 bases). V was shortened by 1 base and J by 4 bases, with 8 bases between the two germline ends. CDR3 length: 13 residues. The V gene's germline CDR1 is LNHDA and CDR2 SQIVND (reference sequence). The DNA of the CDR3 is TGTGCCAGTAGTATAGCACAGGGATACGAGCAGTACTTC. Amino acids: CASSIAQGYEQYF.

V and J are TRBV7-2 and TRBJ1-4; 7 positions match TRBD1. CDR1 and CDR2 from the germline V gene are SGHTA and FQGNSA. The ends lost 6 bases at V and 1 base at J; junction bases unmatched: 5. The CDR3 spans 15 residues. In DNA, the CDR3 is TGTGCCAGCAGGCCAACAGGGGTAACTAATGAAAAACTGTTTTTT. Encoded protein: CASRPTGVTNEKLFF.

Written as DNA, the CDR3 is TGTGCCAGCAGCGCCCCTGGGGGCAGAAGTTACGAGCAGTACTTC. It is translated as CASSAPGGRSYEQYF. The gene calls are TRBV7-8 and TRBJ2-7; D is possibly TRBD1 (6 bases). Germline values: CDR1 SGHVS, CDR2 FQNEAQ. With 5 bases removed from V and 4 bases from J, the gap between germline ends came to 18 bases. The CDR3 is 15 residues long. Based on the CDR3 plus reference TRBV7-8 and TRBJ2-7, the full variable domain is GAGVSQSPRYKVAKRGQDVALRCDPISGHVSLFWYQQALGQGPEFLTYFQNEAQLDKSGLPSDRFFAERPEGSVSTLKIQRTQQEDSAVYLCASSAPGGRSYEQYFGPGTRLTVT.